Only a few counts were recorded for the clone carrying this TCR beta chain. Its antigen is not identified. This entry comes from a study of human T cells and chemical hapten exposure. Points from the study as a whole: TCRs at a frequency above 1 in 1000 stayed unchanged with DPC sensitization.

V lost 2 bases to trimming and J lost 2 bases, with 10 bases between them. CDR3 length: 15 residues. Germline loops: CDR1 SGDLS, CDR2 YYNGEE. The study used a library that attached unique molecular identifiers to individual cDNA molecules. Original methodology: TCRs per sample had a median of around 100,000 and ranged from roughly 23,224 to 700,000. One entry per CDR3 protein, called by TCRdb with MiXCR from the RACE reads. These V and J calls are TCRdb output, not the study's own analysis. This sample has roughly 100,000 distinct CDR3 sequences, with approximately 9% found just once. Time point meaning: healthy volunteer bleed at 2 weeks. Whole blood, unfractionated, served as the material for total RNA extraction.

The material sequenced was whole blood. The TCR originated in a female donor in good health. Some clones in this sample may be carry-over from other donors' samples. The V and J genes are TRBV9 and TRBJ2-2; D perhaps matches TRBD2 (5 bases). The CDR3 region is CASSVSGYNTGELFF. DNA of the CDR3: TGTGCCAGCAGCGTCAGCGGATATAACACCGGGGAGCTGTTTTTT.